This entry concerns a single T cell receptor beta chain. This sample was taken from a study of blood T cell repertoires in COVID-19. CDR3 size: 16 residues. Trimming at V came to 5 bases and at J to 3 bases, leaving 13 bases not matched to a gene. Germline CDR1 reads SGHAT; CDR2 reads FQNNGV. Per the original data handling: Researchers report that nucleated cell counts were estimated from reference gene primer amplification. Some clones are missing from TCRdb's copy, which holds only in-frame ones; the method was immunoSEQ multiplex PCR. Clonal size and the V and J genes are those of that table, whereas D and trimming came from the DNA. The sample yields hundreds of thousands of clones, about 87% seen once. Seattle patient enrollment occurred during active infection, with longitudinal follow-up thereafter.

Sequenced sample: peripheral blood. The clonotype originates from a woman under 40 with COVID-19, enrolled during active disease. The chain combines TRBV11-2 with TRBJ2-7; the match to TRBD2 covers 7 bases. CDR3 sequence: CASSPTSAGTHYEQYF. CDR3 sequence (DNA): TGTGCCAGCAGCCCCACCTCAGCGGGGACCCACTACGAGCAGTACTTC.